One and the same sample provided the 23 T cell receptor beta chains below, sequenced in a study of blood T cell repertoires in COVID-19. The assay was immunoSEQ multiplex PCR, and TCRdb's table has in-frame clones only and misses some. The profile shows some 90,000 clones, 80% of them singletons. Sequences were obtained from peripheral blood. The receptors come from a human donor in a cohort sampled during active COVID-19.

The V call is TRBV6-1, the J call TRBJ2-7, with D possibly matching TRBD2 (6 bases). Germline assignment: CDR1 MNHNS and CDR2 SASEGT. The V end was cut by 2 bases, the J end by 6 bases, with 11 bases between. The CDR3 has 13 residues. The CDR3 loop is CASSESGVGEQYF. The CDR3 bases are TGTGCCAGCAGTGAATCGGGAGTTGGCGAGCAGTACTTC.

The J gene is TRBJ1-6, the V gene TRBV28; 8 bases map to TRBD1. The CDR3 has 12 residues. Germline CDR1 and CDR2: MDHEN and SYDVKM. The trim removed 8 bases at V and 9 bases at J, leaving 3 bases unmatched. CDR3 in DNA: TGTGCCAGCTGGACAGGGACTTCACCCCTCCACTTT. It codes for CASWTGTSPLHF.

This clone has a handful of counts. The gene calls are TRBV30 and TRBJ2-2, with 9 positions matching TRBD2. Germline CDR1 is GTSNPN and CDR2 is SVGIG (reference sequence). The V and J ends lost 8 bases and 7 bases, in that order; junction bases with no gene match: 17. The CDR3 is 16 amino acids. The CDR3 sequence is CARTQGLAGSGGELFF. DNA of the CDR3: TGTGCCCGTACCCAGGGGCTAGCGGGATCCGGCGGGGAGCTGTTTTTT.

J is TRBJ2-1 and V is TRBV4-2; 8 bases are a match to TRBD2. The CDR3 sequence is 16 residues long. Germline V lookup: CDR1 LGHNA, CDR2 YNFKEQ. Trimming took 0 bases from V and 7 from J; bases not matched to a gene: 8. The CDR3 DNA reads TGTGCCAGCAGCCAAGAGGGGGCGGGAGGCAGGAATGAGCAGTTCTTC. Residues: CASSQEGAGGRNEQFF.

The chain carries TRBV19 and TRBJ2-3; 10 nucleotides agree with TRBD2. This CDR3 is 16 amino acids long. J lost 4 bases, V lost 4 bases, and 8 bases had no gene match. Germline values: CDR1 LNHDA, CDR2 SQIVND (reference sequence). The CDR3 DNA reads as TGTGCCAGTAGTACCCTCTTAGCGGGAGGTGCAGATACGCAGTATTTT. Translating gives CASSTLLAGGADTQYF.

This clone was found a few times. The chain uses TRBV27 and TRBJ1-1; a weak D match, TRBD1 (5 bases). CDR1 and CDR2 from the germline V gene are MNHEY and SMNVEV (reference sequence). Trimming removed 10 bases from V and 4 bases from J, with 16 bases in between. The CDR3 is made up of 13 amino acids. The CDR3 nucleotides are TGTGCCATGGGGGAGGGAAGCCGCACTGAAGCTTTCTTT. It is translated as CAMGEGSRTEAFF.

The chain links TRBV7-2 to TRBJ2-7, with D possibly being TRBD2 (6 bases). V lost 5 bases and J 0 bases, leaving 11 bases between the germline ends. Germline V CDR1 and CDR2: SGHTA, FQGNSA. The CDR3 spans 14 residues. In DNA form, the CDR3 reads TGTGCCAGCAGCCGGGACTTCAGCTCCTACGAGCAGTACTTC. This sequence encodes CASSRDFSSYEQYF.

This clone was observed a handful of times. This rearrangement joins TRBV28 to TRBJ1-2; D gene unclear. This CDR3 has 11 amino acids. From germline, CDR1 is MDHEN and CDR2 SYDVKM. The V gene lost 3 bases and the J gene lost 5 bases, with 4 bases spanning the gap. CDR3 in DNA: TGTGCCAGCAGTTTGGCTTATGGCTACACCTTC. Its translation is CASSLAYGYTF.

V usage is TRBV3-1 (or the pseudogene TRBV3-2) and J usage is TRBJ2-3; TRBD2 matches at 7 bases. V was clipped by 4 bases and J by 0 bases; unmatched bases: 10. CDR3 length: 17 amino acids. Germline loops: CDR1 LGHDT, CDR2 YNNKEL (reference sequence). CDR3 bases: TGTGCCAGCAGCCTAGGCGCCCTAGCGGCTAGCACAGATACGCAGTATTTT. Protein sequence: CASSLGALAASTDTQYF.

The J gene is TRBJ2-7, the V gene TRBV28, with a tentative D call TRBD2 (5 bases). The V end lost 7 bases, the J end lost 3 bases, and 13 bases lay between the germline ends. CDR1 and CDR2 from the germline V gene are MDHEN and SYDVKM. The CDR3 covers 13 residues. The CDR3 DNA reads as TGTGCCAGCACGTCCGGGGTAAGCTACGAGCAGTACTTC. Encoded protein: CASTSGVSYEQYF. The entire variable domain, with the rest obtained from reference TRBV28 and TRBJ2-7, is as follows: DVKVTQSSRYLVKRTGEKVFLECVQDMDHENMFWYRQDPGLGLRLIYFSYDVKMKEKGDIPEGYSVSREKKERFSLILESASTNQTSMYLCASTSGVSYEQYFGPGTRLTVT.

V usage is TRBV6-5 and J usage is TRBJ1-2; D is uncertain. With 4 bases removed from V and 0 bases from J, the gap between germline ends came to 15 bases. The CDR3 length is 16 residues. Germline CDR1 MNHEY, CDR2 SVGAGI. The chain's CDR3 is CASSSVDPGANYGYTF. The DNA for the CDR3 is TGTGCCAGCAGTTCGGTCGATCCTGGAGCTAACTATGGCTACACCTTC.

The chain carries TRBV18 and TRBJ2-5; tentative D call: TRBD2 (5 bases). Per the germline V gene, CDR1 is KGHSH and CDR2 is LQKENI. Between the trimmed V and J ends, which lost 6 bases and 2 bases, there was a span of 10 bases. The CDR3 runs 13 residues. CDR3 sequence reads: CASSPRLQETQYF. As DNA, the CDR3 is TGTGCCAGCTCCCCAAGACTACAAGAGACCCAGTACTTC. Supplemented by reference TRBV18 and TRBJ2-5, the full variable domain reads NAGVMQNPRHLVRRRGQEARLRCSPMKGHSHVYWYRQLPEEGLKFMVYLQKENIIDESGMPKERFSAEFPKEGPSILRIQQVVRGDSAAYFCASSPRLQETQYFGPGTRLLVL.

This sequence joins TRBV11-3 and TRBJ2-2; perhaps TRBD2 as D (5 bases). V was clipped by 1 base and J by 5 bases, with 5 bases between them. This CDR3 has 13 residues. Germline V lookup: CDR1 SGHNT, CDR2 YENEEA. The CDR3 bases are TGTGCCAGCAGCTTAGGCGGGACCGGGGAGCTGTTTTTT. Its translation: CASSLGGTGELFF.

This clone was picked up a small number of times. The CDR3 spells CASSTPLAGGNEQFF. The CDR3 DNA follows: TGTGCCAGCAGCACCCCCCTAGCGGGAGGCAATGAGCAGTTCTTC. The chain is built from TRBV7-9 and TRBJ2-1; 11 nucleotides match TRBD2. CDR3 length: 15 amino acids. Per germline, CDR1 SEHNR and CDR2 FQNEAQ (reference sequence). V trimming: 5 bases; J trimming: 6 bases; junction bases outside the gene matches: 6.

This clone appeared once. The V and J genes are TRBV5-4 and TRBJ1-1, with unresolved D. Germline-derived CDR1 and CDR2 are SGHNT and YYREEE (reference sequence). The CDR3 covers 14 residues. Between the trimmed V and J ends, which lost 4 bases and 5 bases, there was a span of 15 bases. The CDR3 here is CASSIAGIRTEAFF. The CDR3 nucleotides read TGTGCCAGCAGCATTGCTGGCATTCGAACTGAAGCTTTCTTT.

The chain recombines TRBV5-6 with TRBJ1-1; 8 bases map to TRBD1. Per germline, CDR1 SGHDT and CDR2 YYEEEE. J lost 0 bases, V lost 5 bases, and 9 bases had no gene match. CDR3 length: 16 amino acids. The CDR3 bases are TGTGCCAGCAGTCCCGGGACAGGACTTATGAACACTGAAGCTTTCTTT. It encodes CASSPGTGLMNTEAFF. Using reference TRBV5-6 and TRBJ1-1 for the parts outside the CDR3, the full variable domain is DAGVTQSPTHLIKTRGQQVTLRCSPKSGHDTVSWYQQALGQGPQFIFQYYEEEERQRGNFPDRFSGHQFPNYSSELNVNALLLGDSALYLCASSPGTGLMNTEAFFGQGTRLTVV.

The V gene is TRBV7-9, the J gene TRBJ2-3; the D is unclear. V was trimmed by 6 bases and J by 3 bases, leaving 10 bases between them. The CDR3 has 13 amino acids. Germline V gene sequence: CDR1 SEHNR, CDR2 FQNEAQ (reference sequence). The CDR3 region has the DNA TGTGCCAGCAGGGTGGCTTCTACAGATACGCAGTATTTT. It codes for CASRVASTDTQYF. The whole variable domain, filled in from reference TRBV7-9 and TRBJ2-3, reads DTGVSQNPRHKITKRGQNVTFRCDPISEHNRLYWYRQTLGQGPEFLTYFQNEAQLEKSRLLSDRFSAERPKGSFSTLEIQRTEQGDSAMYLCASRVASTDTQYFGPGTRLTVL.

The V gene is TRBV5-1, the J gene TRBJ2-7; unclear D gene. Germline CDR1 SGHRS, CDR2 YFSETQ. This CDR3 comprises 11 residues. Trimming cost V 3 bases and J 3 bases, with 4 bases left between them. CDR3 residues: CASSSNYEQYF. For the CDR3, the DNA is TGCGCCAGCAGCTCTAACTACGAGCAGTACTTC.

The genes are TRBV27 and TRBJ2-7; no clear D gene. The CDR3 has 15 residues. CDR1 and CDR2 (germline): MNHEY, SMNVEV (reference sequence). V was shortened by 5 bases and J by 2 bases, with 16 bases between the two germline ends. The CDR3 sequence is CASSPLGRQTYEQYF. CDR3 coding DNA: TGTGCCAGCAGTCCCCTTGGGCGCCAGACCTACGAGCAGTACTTC.

V and J are TRBV7-9 and TRBJ1-6; 7 bases agree with TRBD1. Trimming at V came to 5 bases and at J to 2 bases, leaving 9 bases not matched to a gene. Germline V gene lookup returns CDR1 SEHNR and CDR2 FQNEAQ (reference sequence). This CDR3 region has 17 residues. The CDR3 spells CASSEGTVRPYNSPLHF. For the CDR3, the DNA is TGTGCCAGCAGCGAGGGGACAGTCCGTCCCTATAATTCACCCCTCCACTTT.

The rearrangement links TRBV19 to TRBJ1-3, with 10 bases lining up with TRBD1. CDR3 length: 14 amino acids. V shed 9 bases and J 4 bases; nucleotides not matched to a gene: 6. The germline V gene has CDR1 LNHDA and CDR2 SQIVND (reference sequence). In DNA, the CDR3 is TGTGCCAGCACACCGGGACAGGGGGGAAACACCATATATTTT. It yields the protein CASTPGQGGNTIYF. The entire variable domain, with the rest obtained from reference TRBV19 and TRBJ1-3, is as follows: DGGITQSPKYLFRKEGQNVTLSCEQNLNHDAMYWYRQDPGQGLRLIYYSQIVNDFQKGDIAEGYSVSREKKESFPLTVTSAQKNPTAFYLCASTPGQGGNTIYFGEGSWLTVV.

J is TRBJ2-3 and V is TRBV2, with D unresolved. V was cut by 5 bases and J by 3 bases, with 3 bases left in between. The CDR3 spans 11 residues. CDR1 is SNHLY, CDR2 FYNNEI, per germline. CDR3 nucleotide sequence: TGTGCCAGCAGTCAAACAGATACGCAGTATTTT. Protein sequence: CASSQTDTQYF.

The J gene is TRBJ2-2, the V gene TRBV5-1; the match to TRBD2 covers 9 bases. The CDR3 consists of 15 residues. Germline CDR1 is SGHRS and CDR2 is YFSETQ. V was clipped by 4 bases and J by 4 bases; unmatched bases: 5. The CDR3 DNA sequence: TGCGCCAGCAGCCCGACTAGCGGAGCCACCGGGGAGCTGTTTTTT. Translation: CASSPTSGATGELFF.